This T cell receptor beta chain was recovered during a study of shared T cell receptors in the human thymus. Data came from immunoSEQ multiplex PCR; TCRdb stores just in-frame clones and leaves some out. The sample has hundreds of thousands of clones; approximately 83% are singletons. This CDR3 is built from 15 residues. The trim removed 6 bases at V and 2 bases at J, leaving 6 bases unmatched. Per the germline V gene, CDR1 is MNHEY and CDR2 is SMNVEV (reference sequence). The same data also contributed to another study, on human thymus T cells. That paper adds: Resections were taken during corrective heart surgery, and the thymus tissue came from these. Gene usage (both V and J) appeared biased in thymic and blood repertoires. Highly overlapping thymic repertoires in unrelated individuals were reported by related research.

The V call is TRBV27, the J call TRBJ2-1; TRBD1 aligns across 8 bases. This receptor was taken from a girl under three years old with a congenital heart defect. The sequenced material came from thymocytes. The chain's CDR3 is CASSGIRGPYNEQFF. The CDR3 DNA reads TGTGCCAGCAGCGGCATCAGGGGGCCCTACAATGAGCAGTTCTTC.